This is a list of T cell receptor beta chains from one sample in a study of vaccination and CD4 T cells after COVID-19. No cognate antigen is known for these TCRs. TCRdb re-called the PCR reads through MiXCR, storing one row per CDR3 protein. The table has about 22,000 distinct CDR3 sequences, more than 45% seen once. Specimen: CD4+ T cells from blood, cultured in vitro, collected about 7 months after SARS-CoV-2 vaccination. These TCRs come from a human donor who had recovered from COVID-19. CDR3s include the opening cysteine and the closing phenylalanine or tryptophan. Each record gives: clone size, D gene, J gene, CDR3 length, V gene, CDR3 protein, CDR3 DNA. A D gene is named only where the DNA matches it firmly. Clone size appears in some rows only: once, few, many, or a class for an expanded clone.

. TRBD1 TRBJ1-1 16 TRBV7-7 CASSSPYRGKNTEAFF TGTGCTAGCAGCTCCCCATACAGGGGCAAGAACACTGAAGCTTTCTTT
. . TRBJ2-7 16 TRBV7-9 CASSPRGGWEGEEQYF TGTGCCAGCAGCCCCCGTGGGGGTTGGGAAGGAGAGGAGCAGTACTTC
. . TRBJ2-7 16 TRBV5-1 CASSLTPTGPSYEQYF TGCGCCAGCAGCCTAACACCGACGGGCCCCTCCTACGAGCAGTACTTC
. . TRBJ1-1 15 TRBV28 CASSLLGIKNTEAFF TGTGCCAGCAGTTTATTGGGTATAAAGAACACTGAAGCTTTCTTT
. . TRBJ2-5 11 TRBV20-1 CSATQRETQYF TGCAGTGCCACCCAAAGGGAGACCCAGTACTTC
few TRBD1 TRBJ1-1 14 TRBV20-1 CSAREVQGGTEAFF TGCAGTGCTAGAGAGGTACAGGGGGGCACTGAAGCTTTCTTT
few TRBD1 TRBJ1-5 15 TRBV6-5 CASSWRQGANQPQHF TGTGCCAGCAGTTGGAGACAGGGGGCAAATCAGCCCCAGCATTTT
few . TRBJ1-2 13 TRBV21-1 CASSNGTRYGYTF TGTGCCAGCAGCAATGGGACAAGATATGGCTACACCTTC
. . TRBJ1-2 14 TRBV7-9 CASSLPRLGYGYTF TGTGCCAGCAGCCTCCCCCGGCTGGGCTATGGCTACACCTTC
few . TRBJ2-7 15 TRBV15 CATSRVEAGGHEQYF TGTGCCACCAGCAGAGTTGAGGCAGGGGGGCACGAGCAGTACTTC
. . TRBJ1-2 12 TRBV7-9 CASSLGSYGYTF TGTGCCAGCAGCTTAGGATCCTATGGCTACACCTTC
. . TRBJ2-1 12 TRBV6-5 CASSYRGWEQFF TGTGCCAGCAGTTACAGGGGCTGGGAGCAGTTCTTC
. . TRBJ2-5 13 TRBV11-2 CASSPNAPETQYF TGTGCCAGCAGCCCAAATGCCCCCGAGACCCAGTACTTC
few . TRBJ1-1 11 TRBV6-5 CASSYGVEAFF TGTGCCAGCAGTTACGGGGTTGAAGCTTTCTTT
few . TRBJ1-1 17 TRBV15 CATSRDRLGRGNTEAFF TGTGCCACCAGCAGAGATAGGTTAGGCAGGGGGAACACTGAAGCTTTCTTT
. . TRBJ2-3 12 TRBV20-1 CSARVGSDTQYF TGCAGTGCTAGAGTGGGGTCAGATACGCAGTATTTT
. TRBD1 TRBJ1-5 14 TRBV5-4 CASSAGGVGQPQHF TGTGCCAGCAGCGCAGGGGGCGTCGGTCAGCCCCAGCATTTT
medium-sized TRBD2 TRBJ2-1 18 TRBV20-1 CSARVLGTGRAGTNEQFF TGCAGTGCTAGAGTATTAGGGACTGGGAGGGCCGGTACCAATGAGCAGTTCTTC
large TRBD1 TRBJ2-1 14 TRBV24-1 CATSSRTGLQEQFF TGTGCCACCAGCTCAAGGACAGGGTTACAGGAGCAGTTCTTC
few . TRBJ2-5 14 TRBV7-2 CASSLAPTTETQYF TGTGCCAGCAGCTTAGCGCCCACCACAGAGACCCAGTACTTC
. TRBD2 TRBJ2-1 16 TRBV28 CASSLAGASGVLEQFF TGTGCCAGCAGTTTGGCTGGGGCTAGCGGGGTATTAGAGCAGTTCTTC
. . TRBJ1-2 11 TRBV20-1 CSARAQARYTF TGCAGTGCTAGAGCCCAGGCTCGCTACACCTTC
. . TRBJ1-5 15 TRBV21-1 CASSKAEGGTQPQHF TGTGCCAGCAGCAAAGCAGAAGGGGGCACTCAGCCCCAGCATTTT
. . TRBJ1-5 16 TRBV28 CASSFGMGRGDQPQHF TGTGCCAGCAGTTTCGGGATGGGCAGGGGCGATCAGCCCCAGCATTTT
. TRBD2 TRBJ2-5 15 TRBV10-1 CASSGLAGGGETQYF TGCGCCAGCAGTGGGCTAGCGGGAGGGGGAGAGACCCAGTACTTC
few . TRBJ1-6 14 TRBV20-1 CSASSGPYNSPLHF TGCAGTGCTAGTAGCGGACCCTATAATTCACCCCTCCACTTT
. . TRBJ1-1 11 TRBV7-9 CASSFYAEAFF TGTGCCAGCAGCTTTTACGCTGAAGCTTTCTTT
. . TRBJ2-3 14 TRBV7-2 CASSLVGNTDTQYF TGTGCCAGCAGCTTAGTCGGCAACACAGATACGCAGTATTTT
. TRBD2 TRBJ2-1 15 TRBV6-4 CASSTLSGGAGEQFF TGTGCCAGCAGCACCCTTAGCGGGGGGGCCGGTGAGCAGTTCTTC
. . TRBJ1-1 12 TRBV7-2 CASSLVGARAFF TGTGCCAGCAGCTTAGTTGGGGCTCGGGCTTTCTTT
. . TRBJ1-2 16 TRBV7-2 CASSRGVAGVNYGYTF TGTGCCAGCAGCAGGGGGGTTGCAGGGGTAAACTATGGCTACACCTTC
few . TRBJ1-2 16 TRBV6-5 CASSYSTGGADYGYTF TGTGCCAGCAGTTACTCGACGGGCGGTGCGGACTATGGCTACACCTTC
few . TRBJ2-7 16 TRBV6-5 CASSYTVLTFSYEQYF TGTGCCAGCAGTTACACCGTTCTTACCTTCTCCTACGAGCAGTACTTC
many . TRBJ2-5 14 TRBV20-1 CSASGPPRQQTQYF TGCAGTGCTAGCGGACCCCCGAGGCAACAGACCCAGTACTTC
. . TRBJ2-7 12 TRBV20-1 CSARGQRGWQYF TGCAGTGCTAGAGGTCAAAGGGGTTGGCAGTACTTC
few . TRBJ2-1 18 TRBV7-8 CASSYLATTTRTYNEQFF TGTGCCAGCAGCTATTTGGCAACGACTACGCGTACCTACAATGAGCAGTTCTTC
few TRBD2 TRBJ2-7 13 TRBV20-1 CSAIRLAVYEQYF TGCAGTGCTATTAGACTAGCAGTTTACGAGCAGTACTTC
. TRBD1 TRBJ1-2 16 TRBV6-5 CASSYSTDRGIGGYTF TGTGCCAGCAGTTACTCCACGGACAGGGGGATCGGTGGCTACACCTTC
. . TRBJ2-1 17 TRBV21-1 CASSPSGGSMAYNEQFF TGTGCCAGCAGCCCTAGCGGGGGGAGCATGGCCTACAATGAGCAGTTCTTC
. . TRBJ2-2 16 TRBV7-8 CASSSWGAGNTGELFF TGTGCCAGCAGCAGCTGGGGGGCAGGAAACACCGGGGAGCTGTTTTTT
few TRBD1 TRBJ2-1 15 TRBV24-1 CATSATGDAYNEQFF TGTGCCACCAGTGCGACAGGGGACGCCTACAATGAGCAGTTCTTC
. . TRBJ2-7 13 TRBV7-2 CASSSQESYEQYF TGTGCCAGCAGCTCACAGGAGAGCTACGAGCAGTACTTC
. TRBD2 TRBJ2-5 14 TRBV28 CASGTSGGAADQYF TGTGCCAGCGGGACTAGCGGGGGGGCTGCAGACCAGTACTTC
. TRBD2 TRBJ2-3 15 TRBV7-2 CASSPGRGITDTQYF TGTGCCAGCAGCCCCGGGCGGGGGATCACAGATACGCAGTATTTT
. TRBD1 TRBJ2-7 14 TRBV7-2 CASTWGQGAYEQYF TGTGCCAGCACCTGGGGACAGGGCGCCTACGAGCAGTACTTC
few . TRBJ1-2 16 TRBV10-3 CAISESMIGPNYGYTF TGTGCCATCAGTGAGTCGATGATAGGGCCTAACTATGGCTACACCTTC